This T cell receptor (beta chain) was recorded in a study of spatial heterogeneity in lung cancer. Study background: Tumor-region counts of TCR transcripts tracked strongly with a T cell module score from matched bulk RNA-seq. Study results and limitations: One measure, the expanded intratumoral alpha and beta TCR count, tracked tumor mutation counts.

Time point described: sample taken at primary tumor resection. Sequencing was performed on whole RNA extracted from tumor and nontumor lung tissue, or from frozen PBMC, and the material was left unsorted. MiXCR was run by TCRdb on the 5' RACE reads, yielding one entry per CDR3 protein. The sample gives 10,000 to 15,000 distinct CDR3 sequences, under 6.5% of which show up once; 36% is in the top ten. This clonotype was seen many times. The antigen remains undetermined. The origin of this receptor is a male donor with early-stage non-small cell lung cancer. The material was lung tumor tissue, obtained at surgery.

The CDR3 DNA follows: TGTGCCAGCACCCCTAGCGGGGGCTACACCTTC. Residues: CASTPSGGYTF. V and J are TRBV2 and TRBJ1-2; D is unclear. The germline CDR1 and CDR2 sequences are SNHLY and FYNNEI. The V end lost 7 bases, the J end lost 8 bases, and 11 bases lay between the germline ends. The CDR3 runs 11 residues.